Listed here are 31 T cell receptor beta chains from one sample, sequenced in a study of blood T cell repertoires in COVID-19. Sequenced by immunoSEQ multiplex PCR; TCRdb stores in-frame clones only, minus some. The table records 180,000 or so clones, 70% to 80% of them present only once. Sequencing was done on a sample of peripheral blood. These receptors all stem from a woman in her fifties or sixties with active or convalescent COVID-19.

This rearrangement joins TRBV20-1 to TRBJ1-1; D is uncertain. V lost 5 bases and J 7 bases, leaving 8 bases between the germline ends. In germline, CDR1 is DFQATT, CDR2 SNEGSKA (reference sequence). This CDR3 has 10 residues. The CDR3 DNA reads TGCAGTGCTCACAGACATGAAGCTTTCTTT. It codes for CSAHRHEAFF.

This chain links TRBV3-1 (or the pseudogene TRBV3-2) with TRBJ2-1; D is perhaps TRBD2 (7 bases). V was clipped by 1 base and J by 4 bases, with 14 bases between them. Germline V CDR1 and CDR2: LGHDT, YNNKEL (reference sequence). The CDR3 runs 16 residues. CDR3 sequence (DNA): TGTGCCAGCAGCCAAGCGGGGGGCTGGACGTACAATGAGCAGTTCTTC. Translation: CASSQAGGWTYNEQFF.

The CDR3 DNA sequence: TGTGCCAGCAGCTTAGCGTCCCTAGCTGGGACAGATACGCAGTATTTT. Amino acids: CASSLASLAGTDTQYF. The chain links TRBV7-2 to TRBJ2-3; a possible D gene is TRBD2 (5 bases). Germline CDR1 and CDR2: SGHTA and FQGNSA. The CDR3 spans 16 residues. V shed 0 bases and J shed 3 bases, with 13 bases lying between them.

The V and J genes are TRBV30 and TRBJ1-2, with TRBD1 matching over 8 bases. In germline, CDR1 is GTSNPN, CDR2 SVGIG (reference sequence). J gave up 4 bases and V 0 bases, and 7 bases lay outside the gene matches. The CDR3 is 15 amino acids. The DNA for the CDR3 is TGTGCCTGGAGTGTAGGGGCAGGGGGCACCTATGGCTACACCTTC. This translates into CAWSVGAGGTYGYTF. The whole variable domain, filled in from reference TRBV30 and TRBJ1-2, reads SQTIHQWPATLVQPVGSPLSLECTVEGTSNPNLYWYRQAAGRGLQLLFYSVGIGQISSEVPQNLSASRPQDRQFILSSKKLLLSDSGFYLCAWSVGAGGTYGYTFGSGTRLTVV.

The chain uses TRBV5-1 and TRBJ1-2; no clear D gene. The germline CDR1 and CDR2 sequences are SGHRS and YFSETQ. V lost 0 bases and J 8 bases, leaving 14 bases between the germline ends. The CDR3 totals 14 residues. The CDR3 region is CASSLEASRGGYTF. In nucleotides, the CDR3 is TGCGCCAGCAGCTTGGAGGCCAGCCGAGGCGGCTACACCTTC.

This chain uses TRBV7-2 with TRBJ1-1, with TRBD1 matching 7 bases. The CDR3 runs to 12 residues. With 4 bases clipped from V and 6 bases from J, the junction kept 2 bases outside the gene matches. The germline CDR1 and CDR2 sequences are SGHTA and FQGNSA. CDR3: CASSYGTAEAFF. The DNA of the CDR3 is TGTGCCAGCAGCTATGGGACAGCTGAAGCTTTCTTT. Looking up the rest from reference TRBV7-2 and TRBJ1-1 gives the full variable domain: GAGVSQSPSNKVTEKGKDVELRCDPISGHTALYWYRQSLGQGLEFLIYFQGNSAPDKSGLPSDRFSAERTGGSVSTLTIQRTQQEDSAVYLCASSYGTAEAFFGQGTRLTVV.

This clone was counted a single time. This chain joins TRBV5-1 and TRBJ1-1; 12 bases fit TRBD1. The CDR3 has 16 residues. The V segment lost 7 bases and the J segment 6 bases; nucleotides outside the gene matches: 13. Looked up from germline, CDR1 is SGHRS and CDR2 is YFSETQ. The CDR3 reads CASRSGQGASRPEAFF. In DNA form, the CDR3 reads TGCGCCAGCCGATCGGGACAGGGGGCCAGTAGGCCTGAAGCTTTCTTT. Complete variable domain (other parts from reference TRBV5-1 and TRBJ1-1): KAGVTQTPRYLIKTRGQQVTLSCSPISGHRSVSWYQQTPGQGLQFLFEYFSETQRNKGNFPGRFSGRQFSNSRSEMNVSTLELGDSALYLCASRSGQGASRPEAFFGQGTRLTVV.

The rearrangement uses TRBV7-9 and TRBJ2-3; 14 bases align to TRBD2. This CDR3 comprises 17 residues. Germline assignment: CDR1 SEHNR and CDR2 FQNEAQ (reference sequence). V dropped 5 bases and J dropped 2; count of bases not matched to a gene: 6. CDR3 region: CASSKGLAGVITDTQYF. In nucleotides, the CDR3 is TGTGCCAGCAGCAAGGGACTAGCGGGGGTAATCACAGATACGCAGTATTTT.

For the CDR3, the DNA is TGTGCCAGCAGCTTAATGGCCCTAGCCAAAAACATTCAGTACTTC. It is translated as CASSLMALAKNIQYF. The chain employs TRBV7-2 and TRBJ2-4; no definite D call. V was trimmed by 2 bases and J by 0 bases, leaving 8 bases between them. Germline lookup yields CDR1 SGHTA and CDR2 FQGNSA. This CDR3 is 15 amino acids long.

This clone was counted between two and nine times. The CDR3 reads CSVGRSNGEQYF. For the CDR3, the DNA is TGCAGCGTTGGTAGAAGCAACGGTGAGCAGTACTTC. The rearrangement links TRBV29-1 to TRBJ2-7; D remains ambiguous. The ends were cut back, 4 bases at V and 7 bases at J, with 14 bases in the middle. The CDR3 contains 12 residues. Per germline, CDR1 SQVTM and CDR2 ANQGSEA.

This clone has only a few counts. The rearrangement uses TRBV18 and TRBJ1-1, with 9 nucleotides matching TRBD1. Germline trimming cut 5 bases from V and 7 bases from J; bases unmatched to any gene: 11. CDR1 KGHSH and CDR2 LQKENI come from the germline V gene. There are 15 residues in the CDR3. CDR3 loop: CASSTNRGQGSEAFF. CDR3 nucleotides: TGTGCCAGCTCAACAAACAGGGGGCAAGGGAGTGAAGCTTTCTTT.

This clone has just a few counts. The gene calls are TRBV9 and TRBJ1-3; TRBD1 is a possible D gene (6 bases). Germline-derived CDR1 and CDR2 are SGDLS and YYNGEE. Between the trimmed V and J ends, which lost 3 bases and 6 bases, there was a span of 16 bases. CDR3 length: 15 amino acids. The CDR3 loop is CASSAAPGHQNTIYF. For the CDR3, the DNA is TGTGCCAGCAGCGCCGCCCCGGGACATCAAAACACCATATATTTT.

The chain employs TRBV4-1 and TRBJ2-2, with D perhaps matching TRBD2 (7 bases). This CDR3 comprises 13 residues. Germline V lookup: CDR1 MGHRA, CDR2 YSYEKL. Trimming cost V 7 bases and J 7 bases, with 13 bases left between them. CDR3 amino acids: CASMGGGIGELFF. The CDR3 DNA follows: TGCGCCAGCATGGGAGGGGGAATCGGGGAGCTGTTTTTT.

This clone is deemed medium-sized. The chain is built from TRBV7-2 and TRBJ1-5, with TRBD1 as a possible D gene (6 bases). The CDR3 length is 13 residues. The germline V gene has CDR1 SGHTA and CDR2 FQGNSA. V lost 3 bases and J lost 6, with 9 bases in between. CDR3 coding DNA: TGTGCCAGCAGCTTTGGGGGGGCTCAGCCCCAGCATTTT. Encoded protein: CASSFGGAQPQHF.

The chain employs TRBV28 and TRBJ1-3; unclear D gene. The CDR3 is 15 amino acids. Germline V CDR1 and CDR2: MDHEN, SYDVKM. V was cut by 3 bases and J by 3 bases, with 12 bases left in between. CDR3 in amino acids: CASSFPGSSGNTIYF. The CDR3 nucleotides are TGTGCCAGCAGTTTCCCGGGGAGTAGTGGAAACACCATATATTTT.

This chain uses TRBV5-5 with TRBJ1-3; TRBD1 agrees at 9 bases. V gave up 2 bases and J gave up 4 bases; unmatched junction bases: 10. Germline V gene lookup returns CDR1 SGHKS and CDR2 YYEKEE (reference sequence). The CDR3 is 17 amino acids. The CDR3 nucleotides read TGTGCCAGCAGCTTACAGGGGGCCCCAGTGCCGGGAAACACCATATATTTT. Translating gives CASSLQGAPVPGNTIYF.

The chain joins TRBV19 to TRBJ1-5, with TRBD1 matching 9 bases. Germline values: CDR1 LNHDA, CDR2 SQIVND (reference sequence). CDR3 length: 14 amino acids. V trimming: 5 bases; J trimming: 7 bases; junction bases outside the gene matches: 6. The CDR3 bases are TGTGCCAGTAGTCCGACAGGGGGTCAGCAGCCCCAGCATTTT. Protein sequence: CASSPTGGQQPQHF. The whole variable domain, filled in from reference TRBV19 and TRBJ1-5, reads DGGITQSPKYLFRKEGQNVTLSCEQNLNHDAMYWYRQDPGQGLRLIYYSQIVNDFQKGDIAEGYSVSREKKESFPLTVTSAQKNPTAFYLCASSPTGGQQPQHFGDGTRLSIL.

This clone was counted a single time. The chain links TRBV5-1 to TRBJ2-4, with a possible D match to TRBD2 (5 bases). CDR1 is SGHRS, CDR2 YFSETQ, per germline. V was shortened by 0 bases and J by 1 base, with 8 bases between the two germline ends. The CDR3 is 15 residues long. CDR3: CASSLAGGAKNIQYF. Here the CDR3 DNA reads TGCGCCAGCAGCTTGGCGGGCGGGGCCAAAAACATTCAGTACTTC.

The chain joins TRBV28 to TRBJ1-2; D unclear. Trimming removed 5 bases from V and 8 bases from J, with 9 bases in between. Germline V gives CDR1 MDHEN, CDR2 SYDVKM. This CDR3 spans 11 amino acids. The CDR3 nucleotides read TGTGCCAGCAGTAAGGCAGGAGGCTACACCTTC. Encoded protein: CASSKAGGYTF.

The chain uses TRBV6-2 or TRBV6-3 and TRBJ1-5; possibly TRBD1 for D (5 bases). Germline assignment: CDR1 MNHEY and CDR2 SVGEGT. Trimming cost V 0 bases and J 2 bases, with 23 bases left between them. CDR3 length equals 20 residues. This chain's CDR3 is CASSYSVRQHTPLGNQPQHF. CDR3 nucleotides: TGTGCCAGCAGTTACTCAGTGCGACAGCATACCCCCCTTGGCAATCAGCCCCAGCATTTT.

The CDR3 DNA follows: TGTGCCAGTAGTATGGGACTAGCGGGTGGATTTGGAGAGACCCAGTACTTC. As protein: CASSMGLAGGFGETQYF. The chain uses TRBV19 and TRBJ2-5; 12 bases map to TRBD2. CDR3 length: 17 residues. With 3 bases clipped from V and 4 bases from J, the junction kept 9 bases outside the gene matches. CDR1 and CDR2 from the germline V gene are LNHDA and SQIVND (reference sequence).

The chain combines TRBV6-5 with TRBJ1-5; TRBD1 matches 7 bases. The germline V gene has CDR1 MNHEY and CDR2 SVGAGI. The V segment lost 8 bases and the J segment 6 bases; nucleotides outside the gene matches: 13. CDR3 length equals 15 residues. The CDR3 region has the DNA TGTGCCAGCTCCCCCCAGGGGGGATTGGGTCAGCCCCAGCATTTT. It encodes CASSPQGGLGQPQHF.

The chain employs TRBV7-9 and TRBJ1-2; D is unclear. The CDR3 is 14 residues long. Between the trimmed V and J ends, which lost 6 bases and 5 bases, there was a span of 16 bases. Germline CDR1 reads SEHNR; CDR2 reads FQNEAQ (reference sequence). Here the CDR3 reads CASRQTGSDYGYTF. For the CDR3, the DNA is TGTGCCAGCAGACAAACCGGGTCTGATTATGGCTACACCTTC.

The chain joins TRBV4-2 to TRBJ2-5, with TRBD2 matching over 14 bases. CDR1 is LGHNA, CDR2 YNFKEQ, per germline. The junction had 9 bases not matched to a gene; V was cut back by 4 bases and J by 5 bases. This CDR3 region has 17 residues. Here the CDR3 DNA reads TGTGCCAGCAGCCGACAGACTAGCGGGGGGGCGAGCGAGACCCAGTACTTC. As protein: CASSRQTSGGASETQYF.

This clone was seen just once. V usage is TRBV11-3 and J usage is TRBJ1-3; 7 nucleotides match TRBD1. The V gene end was trimmed by 0 bases and the J gene end by 8 bases; junction bases not matched to a gene: 10. Looked up from germline, CDR1 is SGHNT and CDR2 is YENEEA. This CDR3 has 16 amino acids. The CDR3 is CASSLDSHRGADTIYF. CDR3 nucleotide sequence: TGTGCCAGCAGCTTAGATTCCCACAGGGGTGCAGACACCATATATTTT.

The chain has TRBV7-9 and TRBJ2-1; 7 bases line up with TRBD2. The CDR3 extends over 15 amino acids. Per germline, CDR1 SEHNR and CDR2 FQNEAQ (reference sequence). The trim removed 3 bases at V and 3 bases at J, leaving 5 bases unmatched. CDR3 bases: TGTGCCAGCAGCTTTGGGCTAGCGGACTACAATGAGCAGTTCTTC. It encodes CASSFGLADYNEQFF.

This clone was counted only a few times. The V gene is TRBV29-1, the J gene TRBJ1-1; D is ambiguous. CDR3 length equals 13 residues. The V and J ends lost 5 bases and 1 base respectively, with 11 bases between them. CDR1 and CDR2 from the germline V gene are SQVTM and ANQGSEA. The CDR3 loop is CSVTLSGNTEAFF. The CDR3 DNA follows: TGCAGCGTTACCCTTAGCGGGAACACTGAAGCTTTCTTT.

The gene calls are TRBV30 and TRBJ2-1, with TRBD2 identical over 8 bases. The J segment lost 3 bases and the V segment lost 6 bases, leaving 4 bases of the junction unmatched. CDR3 size: 13 residues. Germline assignment: CDR1 GTSNPN and CDR2 SVGIG (reference sequence). The CDR3 reads CACSSGYYNEQFF. The CDR3 DNA is TGTGCCTGTTCTAGCGGGTACTACAATGAGCAGTTCTTC.

The rearrangement joins TRBV4-1 to TRBJ1-5, with D possibly being TRBD1 (5 bases). Germline-derived CDR1 and CDR2 are MGHRA and YSYEKL. The CDR3 totals 18 residues. V lost 0 bases and J 9 bases, leaving 24 bases between the germline ends. DNA of the CDR3: TGCGCCAGCAGCCAAGATCTAGCGGTGGCAGGCCGGAGGGGGCCCCAGCATTTT. Amino acids: CASSQDLAVAGRRGPQHF.

The rearrangement links TRBV6-5 to TRBJ1-2; 7 nucleotides line up with TRBD1. CDR3 size: 15 residues. V was clipped by 10 bases and J by 5 bases; unmatched bases: 16. CDR1 is MNHEY, CDR2 SVGAGI, per germline. CDR3 bases: TGTGCCACTTCCCCTGCTTCGACAGGGACGTATGGCTACACCTTC. Protein sequence: CATSPASTGTYGYTF.

The genes are TRBV6-2 or TRBV6-3 and TRBJ2-2, with D possibly TRBD2 on 6 matching bases. This CDR3 is built from 15 residues. Trimming took 5 bases from V and 3 from J, leaving 13 bases between them. Germline CDR1 and CDR2: MNHEY and SVGEGT. The CDR3 is CASSLVGLYTGELFF. The CDR3 DNA reads TGTGCCAGCAGTCTAGTGGGACTTTACACCGGGGAGCTGTTTTTT.